Described below is a single T cell receptor beta chain sequence and its context. The entry originates in a study of blood T cell repertoires in COVID-19. Study information: PBMCs, B-cell-depleted T cells, or T cells were the source of the cDNA or gDNA that made up the material.

V lost 2 bases to trimming and J lost 4 bases, with 16 bases between them. There are 16 residues in the CDR3. Germline CDR1 MGHRA, CDR2 YSYEKL. Produced via immunoSEQ multiplex PCR; TCRdb's table is partial and in-frame only. This table holds some 180,000 clones, over 80% found once. The sequenced sample consisted of peripheral blood. V is TRBV4-1 and J is TRBJ2-3; TRBD2 might be the D (7 bases). The sequence came from a woman in her 40s with COVID-19, enrolled during active disease. In nucleotides, the CDR3 is TGCGCCAGCAGCCAAAAAGTACAGGGAGGGCCAGATACGCAGTATTTT. Its translation: CASSQKVQGGPDTQYF.